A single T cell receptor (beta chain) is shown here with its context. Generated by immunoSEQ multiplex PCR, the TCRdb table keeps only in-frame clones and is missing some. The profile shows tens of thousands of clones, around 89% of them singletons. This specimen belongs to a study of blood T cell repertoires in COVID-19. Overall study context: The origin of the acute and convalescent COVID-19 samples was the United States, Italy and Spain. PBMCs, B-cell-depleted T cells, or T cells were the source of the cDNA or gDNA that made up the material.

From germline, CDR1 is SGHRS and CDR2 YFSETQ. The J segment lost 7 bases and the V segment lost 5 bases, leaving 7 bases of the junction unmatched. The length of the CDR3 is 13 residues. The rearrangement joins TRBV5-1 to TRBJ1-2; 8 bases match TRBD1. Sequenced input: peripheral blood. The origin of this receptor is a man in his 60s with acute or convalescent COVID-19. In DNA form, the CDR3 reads TGCGCCAGCAGTGTGGACAGGGCGGGTGGCTACACCTTC. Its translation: CASSVDRAGGYTF.